The next 10 T cell receptor beta chains were all read from a single sample in a study of CD4+ T cells in melanoma. This table comes from immunoSEQ multiplex PCR, and its TCRdb copy is limited to in-frame clones, with some not included. The sample comprises 110,000 to 150,000 clones, around 90% of which are singletons, and roughly 1.4% rests with the top ten. The receptors derive from a human donor with melanoma.

The chain has TRBV6-1 and TRBJ2-1, with 9 bases lining up with TRBD2. CDR3 length: 17 amino acids. Unmatched junction bases numbered 7, after V lost 4 bases and J lost 0 bases. The germline gives CDR1 MNHNS, CDR2 SASEGT. The CDR3 DNA sequence: TGTGCCAGCAGTGGGCTAGCGGGGCCAAGCTCCTACAATGAGCAGTTCTTC. Protein product: CASSGLAGPSSYNEQFF.

This chain links TRBV5-1 with TRBJ1-6; D possibly corresponds to TRBD1 (5 bases). Germline CDR1 and CDR2: SGHRS and YFSETQ. The CDR3 loop spans 13 amino acids. Trimming shortened V by 5 bases and J by 6 bases, and 9 bases separated the two germline ends. This chain's CDR3 is CASRGEGNSPLHF. CDR3 sequence (DNA): TGCGCCAGCAGAGGGGAGGGTAATTCACCCCTCCACTTT.

The V call is TRBV11-1, the J call TRBJ1-4; D may be TRBD1 (5 bases). The V end was cut by 8 bases, the J end by 6 bases, with 10 bases between. Germline V gene sequence: CDR1 SGHAT, CDR2 FQDESV (reference sequence). The CDR3 totals 12 residues. Written as DNA, the CDR3 is TGTGCCAGCCAGGGTGACGATGAAAAACTGTTTTTT. Translation gives CASQGDDEKLFF.

V is TRBV11-2 and J is TRBJ1-4, with D possibly matching TRBD1 (5 bases). From germline, CDR1 is SGHAT and CDR2 FQNNGV. The length of the CDR3 is 15 residues. V shed 4 bases and J shed 5 bases, with 14 bases lying between them. The CDR3 is CASSSGGAGNEKLFF. The CDR3 region has the DNA TGTGCCAGCAGCTCCGGCGGGGCGGGGAATGAAAAACTGTTTTTT.

The V call is TRBV5-1, the J call TRBJ2-5; D is uncertain. V lost 5 bases, J lost 5 bases, and 13 bases lay in between. The CDR3 has 13 amino acids. The germline CDR1 and CDR2 sequences are SGHRS and YFSETQ. CDR3 sequence: CASRQGPTETQYF. DNA for the CDR3: TGCGCCAGCAGGCAAGGGCCAACGGAGACCCAGTACTTC. Drawing the rest from reference TRBV5-1 and TRBJ2-5, the complete variable domain is KAGVTQTPRYLIKTRGQQVTLSCSPISGHRSVSWYQQTPGQGLQFLFEYFSETQRNKGNFPGRFSGRQFSNSRSEMNVSTLELGDSALYLCASRQGPTETQYFGPGTRLLVL.

The gene calls are TRBV9 and TRBJ1-6; no definite D call. The CDR3 sequence is 13 residues long. The V end was cut by 2 bases, the J end by 7 bases, with 7 bases between. Germline-derived CDR1 and CDR2 are SGDLS and YYNGEE. CDR3 residues: CASSVQENSPLHF. CDR3 sequence (DNA): TGTGCCAGCAGCGTCCAGGAAAATTCACCCCTCCACTTT.

As for this clone: The sample carries other DNA sequences with the same CDR3. J is TRBJ2-7 and V is TRBV6-5; perhaps TRBD2 as D (5 bases). This CDR3 is 12 amino acids long. Germline CDR1 and CDR2: MNHEY and SVGAGI. Trimming left V 6 bases short and J 0 bases short, with 6 bases between. Written as DNA, the CDR3 is TGTGCCAGCAGGGGGAGCTCCTACGAGCAGTACTTC. It is translated as CASRGSSYEQYF.

The J gene is TRBJ2-6, the V gene TRBV5-1; D is undetermined. Looked up from germline, CDR1 is SGHRS and CDR2 is YFSETQ. The V gene lost 6 bases and the J gene lost 2 bases, with 9 bases spanning the gap. The CDR3 totals 14 residues. This chain's CDR3 is CASTSVAGANVLTF. The CDR3 coding sequence is TGCGCCAGCACGTCCGTCGCTGGGGCCAACGTCCTGACTTTC.

The chain has TRBV7-2 and TRBJ1-5; maybe TRBD1 (5 bases). This CDR3 region has 13 residues. The germline gives CDR1 SGHTA, CDR2 FQGNSA. V was trimmed by 5 bases and J by 3 bases, leaving 8 bases between them. The CDR3 reads CASSRTPNQPQHF. The CDR3 DNA reads TGTGCCAGCAGCCGGACACCCAATCAGCCCCAGCATTTT.

CDR3 DNA sequence: TGTGCCAGCTCACCATCCCAACTGGTGGAGACCCAGTACTTC. Protein product: CASSPSQLVETQYF. V gene TRBV18 combines with J gene TRBJ2-5; D not resolved. Between the trimmed V and J ends, which lost 2 bases and 5 bases, there was a span of 12 bases. Germline V gene lookup returns CDR1 KGHSH and CDR2 LQKENI. The CDR3 has 14 residues.